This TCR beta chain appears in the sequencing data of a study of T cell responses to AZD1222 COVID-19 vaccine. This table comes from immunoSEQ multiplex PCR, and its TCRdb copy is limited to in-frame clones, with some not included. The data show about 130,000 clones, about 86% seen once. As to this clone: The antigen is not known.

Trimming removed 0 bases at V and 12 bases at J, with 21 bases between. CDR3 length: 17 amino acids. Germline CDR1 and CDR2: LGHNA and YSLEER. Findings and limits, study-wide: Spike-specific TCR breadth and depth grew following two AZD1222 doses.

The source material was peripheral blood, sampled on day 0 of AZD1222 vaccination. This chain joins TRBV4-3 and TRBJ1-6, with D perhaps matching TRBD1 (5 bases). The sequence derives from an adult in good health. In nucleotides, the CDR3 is TGCGCCAGCAGCCAAGATCGGGTGGGGGGTTCCAGTGTACCCCTCCACTTT. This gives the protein CASSQDRVGGSSVPLHF.